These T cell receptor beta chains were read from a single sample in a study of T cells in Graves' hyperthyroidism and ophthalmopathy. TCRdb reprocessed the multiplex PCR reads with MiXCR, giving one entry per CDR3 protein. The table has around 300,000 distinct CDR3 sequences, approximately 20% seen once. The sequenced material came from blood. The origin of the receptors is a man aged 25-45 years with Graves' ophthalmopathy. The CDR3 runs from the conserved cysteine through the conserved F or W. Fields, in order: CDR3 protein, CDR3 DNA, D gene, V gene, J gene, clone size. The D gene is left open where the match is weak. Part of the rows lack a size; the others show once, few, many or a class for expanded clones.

CDR3: CASSLAGVSNQPQHF; DNA: TGCGCCAGCAGCTTGGCGGGGGTCAGCAATCAGCCCCAGCATTTT; D: .; V: TRBV5-1; J: TRBJ1-5; size: .
CDR3: CATSRVLAGEAFF; DNA: TGTGCCACCAGCAGAGTTCTCGCGGGTGAAGCTTTCTTT; D: .; V: TRBV15; J: TRBJ1-1; size: few
CDR3: CASRITYSVANYGYTF; DNA: TGTGCCAGCAGGATTACGTATTCGGTCGCTAACTATGGCTACACCTTC; D: .; V: TRBV6-1; J: TRBJ1-2; size: .
CDR3: CSASGAGNYNEQFF; DNA: TGCAGTGCTAGTGGGGCGGGGAACTACAATGAGCAGTTCTTC; D: .; V: TRBV20-1; J: TRBJ2-1; size: .
CDR3: CASSPAQGALAGRGNEQFF; DNA: TGTGCCAGCAGCCCCGCCCAGGGGGCTCTAGCGGGTCGTGGTAATGAGCAGTTCTTC; D: .; V: TRBV7-8; J: TRBJ2-1; size: .
CDR3: CASSHRGGGEAFF; DNA: TGTGCCAGCAGCCATCGGGGAGGCGGTGAAGCTTTCTTT; D: .; V: TRBV7-2; J: TRBJ1-1; size: many
CDR3: CASSQGPGRNTEAFF; DNA: TGCGCCAGCAGCCAAGGTCCCGGGAGGAACACTGAAGCTTTCTTT; D: .; V: TRBV4-1; J: TRBJ1-1; size: .
CDR3: CASSQVASGRSSYNEQFF; DNA: TGTGCCAGCAGCCAAGTGGCTAGCGGGAGGAGCTCCTACAATGAGCAGTTCTTC; D: TRBD2; V: TRBV4-2; J: TRBJ2-1; size: few
CDR3: CASSLRLAGGLGELFF; DNA: TGTGCCAGCAGCTTACGATTAGCGGGAGGCCTCGGGGAGCTGTTTTTT; D: TRBD2; V: TRBV7-9; J: TRBJ2-2; size: .
CDR3: CASSLSTHFEQYF; DNA: TGTGCCAGCAGCCTGTCTACCCATTTCGAGCAGTACTTC; D: .; V: TRBV7-9; J: TRBJ2-7; size: once
CDR3: CASSPSDVAETQYF; DNA: TGCGCCAGCAGCCCCTCTGATGTGGCTGAGACCCAGTACTTC; D: .; V: TRBV5-1; J: TRBJ2-5; size: few
CDR3: CASSLSGGRSYEQYF; DNA: TGTGCCAGCAGTTTATCAGGCGGGAGGTCCTACGAGCAGTACTTC; D: TRBD2; V: TRBV27; J: TRBJ2-7; size: few
CDR3: CASSVGLAGMWEQYF; DNA: TGCGCCAGCAGCGTCGGACTAGCGGGAATGTGGGAGCAGTACTTC; D: TRBD2; V: TRBV5-1; J: TRBJ2-7; size: few
CDR3: CATSGRWGHHEQFF; DNA: TGTGCCACCAGCGGGAGATGGGGGCATCATGAGCAGTTCTTC; D: .; V: TRBV24-1; J: TRBJ2-1; size: .
CDR3: CASSAGQGTYNEQFF; DNA: TGCGCCAGCAGCGCGGGACAGGGAACCTACAATGAGCAGTTCTTC; D: TRBD1; V: TRBV5-1; J: TRBJ2-1; size: many
CDR3: CAWSDRSLAKNIQYF; DNA: TGTGCCTGGAGTGACAGGTCCTTGGCCAAAAACATTCAGTACTTC; D: .; V: TRBV30; J: TRBJ2-4; size: .
CDR3: CASSSRQANSPLHF; DNA: TGTGCCAGCAGCTCCAGACAGGCTAATTCACCCCTCCACTTT; D: .; V: TRBV7-3; J: TRBJ1-6; size: .
CDR3: CASSFPGTGENEQYF; DNA: TGTGCCAGCAGTTTCCCCGGGACAGGGGAAAACGAGCAGTACTTC; D: TRBD1; V: TRBV28; J: TRBJ2-7; size: many
CDR3: CSPDDPWNTEAFF; DNA: TGCAGTCCGGACGACCCGTGGAACACTGAAGCTTTCTTT; D: .; V: TRBV20-1; J: TRBJ1-1; size: .
CDR3: CASSSLARQPFEQYF; DNA: TGTGCCAGCAGTTCATTAGCGAGACAACCTTTCGAGCAGTACTTC; D: .; V: TRBV28; J: TRBJ2-7; size: many
CDR3: CATSDSGFRNIQYF; DNA: TGTGCCACCAGTGATTCAGGGTTTAGGAACATTCAGTACTTC; D: .; V: TRBV24-1; J: TRBJ2-4; size: .
CDR3: CASSRTSGNSDTQYF; DNA: TGTGCCAGCAGCCGGACTAGCGGGAACTCAGATACGCAGTATTTT; D: TRBD2; V: TRBV7-9; J: TRBJ2-3; size: .
CDR3: CATSRVVGLPYEQYF; DNA: TGTGCCACCAGCAGAGTCGTTGGACTACCCTACGAGCAGTACTTC; D: .; V: TRBV15; J: TRBJ2-7; size: .
CDR3: CASSFVTSGFANTGELFF; DNA: TGTGCCAGCAGTTTTGTCACTAGCGGGTTCGCGAACACCGGGGAGCTGTTTTTT; D: TRBD2; V: TRBV28; J: TRBJ2-2; size: many
CDR3: CASRGYEQFF; DNA: TGTGCCAGCAGGGGATATGAGCAGTTCTTC; D: .; V: TRBV6-2/TRBV6-3; J: TRBJ2-1; size: many
CDR3: CASSLWAGHDTEAFF; DNA: TGTGCCAGCAGTTTATGGGCGGGACACGACACTGAAGCTTTCTTT; D: .; V: TRBV28; J: TRBJ1-1; size: .
CDR3: CSARDLFGQYEQYF; DNA: TGCAGTGCTAGAGATTTATTTGGACAGTACGAGCAGTACTTC; D: .; V: TRBV20-1; J: TRBJ2-7; size: .
CDR3: CASSHPRLAPTETQYF; DNA: TGTGCCAGCAGCCACCCCCGGCTAGCTCCCACAGAGACCCAGTACTTC; D: .; V: TRBV3-1; J: TRBJ2-5; size: many
CDR3: CASQGTFAGANVLTF; DNA: TGTGCCAGCCAGGGCACCTTCGCTGGGGCCAACGTCCTGACTTTC; D: .; V: TRBV2; J: TRBJ2-6; size: .
CDR3: CATSDPGGPSYEQYF; DNA: TGTGCCACCAGTGACCCCGGGGGTCCCTCCTACGAGCAGTACTTC; D: .; V: TRBV7-9; J: TRBJ2-7; size: .
CDR3: CSARDTGQRFPYEQYF; DNA: TGCAGTGCTAGAGATACGGGACAGCGATTCCCCTACGAGCAGTACTTC; D: TRBD1; V: TRBV20-1; J: TRBJ2-7; size: .
CDR3: CASSSKERTSGGNEQFF; DNA: TGTGCCAGCAGCTCAAAGGAAAGGACTAGCGGGGGGAATGAGCAGTTCTTC; D: TRBD2; V: TRBV11-3; J: TRBJ2-1; size: many
CDR3: CASTATGHYEQYF; DNA: TGTGCCAGCACCGCGACAGGGCACTACGAGCAATACTTC; D: TRBD1; V: TRBV6-2/TRBV6-3; J: TRBJ2-7; size: few
CDR3: CASSYVGGSSNQPQHF; DNA: TGTGCCAGCAGTTACGTCGGAGGTTCGAGCAATCAGCCCCAGCATTTT; D: .; V: TRBV2; J: TRBJ1-5; size: .
CDR3: CASSNLGTGNTEAFF; DNA: TGTGCCAGCAGCAATCTAGGGACAGGGAACACTGAAGCTTTCTTT; D: TRBD1; V: TRBV13; J: TRBJ1-1; size: few
CDR3: CASGLFAGFGTQYF; DNA: TGTGCTAGTGGTTTGTTCGCGGGATTCGGTACGCAGTATTTT; D: .; V: TRBV12-5; J: TRBJ2-3; size: .
CDR3: CAWSSGTNYEQYF; DNA: TGTGCCTGGAGTTCGGGGACGAATTACGAGCAGTACTTC; D: .; V: TRBV30; J: TRBJ2-7; size: few
CDR3: CSASSTSGSWQTQYF; DNA: TGCAGTGCTAGCTCGACTAGCGGGAGCTGGCAGACCCAGTACTTC; D: TRBD2; V: TRBV20-1; J: TRBJ2-5; size: many
CDR3: CASRRGTGADTQYF; DNA: TGTGCCAGCAGGCGGGGGACCGGAGCAGATACGCAGTATTTT; D: TRBD2; V: TRBV6-1; J: TRBJ2-3; size: many
CDR3: CASTPGGDQDYEQYF; DNA: TGTGCCAGCACCCCGGGGGGGGATCAAGACTACGAGCAGTACTTC; D: TRBD2; V: TRBV14; J: TRBJ2-7; size: few
CDR3: CSAKVLQTSTDTQYF; DNA: TGCAGTGCTAAAGTCCTGCAAACTAGCACAGATACGCAGTATTTT; D: .; V: TRBV20-1; J: TRBJ2-3; size: .
CDR3: CASGPNPLAGGQSYNEQFF; DNA: TGTGCTAGTGGGCCCAATCCACTAGCGGGAGGGCAATCCTACAATGAGCAGTTCTTC; D: TRBD2; V: TRBV12-5; J: TRBJ2-1; size: few
CDR3: CAWSVRQGNYGYTF; DNA: TGTGCCTGGAGTGTTAGGCAGGGGAACTATGGCTACACCTTC; D: .; V: TRBV30; J: TRBJ1-2; size: .
CDR3: CASTGQGDNEQFF; DNA: TGTGCCAGCACGGGACAGGGGGACAATGAGCAGTTCTTC; D: TRBD1; V: TRBV2; J: TRBJ2-1; size: many
CDR3: CASSNPAGASEQYF; DNA: TGTGCCAGTAGTAATCCCGCGGGAGCCTCCGAGCAGTACTTC; D: TRBD2; V: TRBV19; J: TRBJ2-7; size: few
CDR3: CASSSRGWDTEAFF; DNA: TGTGCCAGCAGCTCCAGGGGGTGGGACACTGAAGCTTTCTTT; D: TRBD1; V: TRBV11-2; J: TRBJ1-1; size: many
CDR3: CASSRTSGISGVRNEQFF; DNA: TGTGCCAGCAGCCGAACCTCGGGGATAAGCGGCGTTAGGAATGAGCAGTTCTTC; D: .; V: TRBV11-3; J: TRBJ2-1; size: many